This note documents a single T cell receptor (beta chain) sequence. Clones were read by immunoSEQ multiplex PCR, and TCRdb kept only the in-frame ones, dropping some. The table has roughly 120,000 clones, 78% seen once. This entry belongs to a study of radiotherapy plus CTLA-4 blockade in lung cancer. The specimen comprised peripheral blood, sampled from a patient treated with radiotherapy plus ipilimumab. The clonotype was recovered from a human donor with non-small cell lung cancer who had a partial response to radiotherapy plus ipilimumab.

The CDR3 bases are TGTGCCAGCTCGCCTGGACTAGCGGTGAACACCGGGGAGCTGTTTTTT. It translates to CASSPGLAVNTGELFF. V usage is TRBV18 and J usage is TRBJ2-2, with 10 nucleotides matching TRBD2. The germline V gene encodes CDR1 KGHSH and CDR2 LQKENI. The length of the CDR3 is 16 residues. J gave up 1 base and V 6 bases, and 5 bases lay outside the gene matches.